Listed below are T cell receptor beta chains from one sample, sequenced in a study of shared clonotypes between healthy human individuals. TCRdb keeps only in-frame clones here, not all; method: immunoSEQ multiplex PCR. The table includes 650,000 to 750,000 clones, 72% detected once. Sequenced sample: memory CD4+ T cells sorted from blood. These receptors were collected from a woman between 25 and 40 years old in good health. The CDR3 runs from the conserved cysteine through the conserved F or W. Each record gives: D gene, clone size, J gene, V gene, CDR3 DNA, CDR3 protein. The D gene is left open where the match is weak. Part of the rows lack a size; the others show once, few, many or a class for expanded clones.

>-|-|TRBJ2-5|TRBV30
TGTGCCTGGAGTGTCTACAGGGTCTATCAAGAGACCCAGTACTTC
CAWSVYRVYQETQYF
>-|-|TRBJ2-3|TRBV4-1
TGCGCCAGCAGCCCCGGGCTATTTAACACAGATACGCAGTATTTT
CASSPGLFNTDTQYF
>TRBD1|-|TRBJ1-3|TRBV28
TGTGCCAGCCTCCGACAGGGATCGAATGGAAACACCATATATTTT
CASLRQGSNGNTIYF
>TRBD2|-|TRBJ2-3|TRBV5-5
TGTGCCAGCAGCTTGCTAGCGGGAGGTCCCGATACGCAGTATTTT
CASSLLAGGPDTQYF
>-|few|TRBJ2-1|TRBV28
TGTGCCAGCAGGTATGGATGGCGAGGAGACAATGAGCAGTTCTTC
CASRYGWRGDNEQFF
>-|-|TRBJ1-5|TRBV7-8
TGTGCCAGCAGCCCCTCGGCCAGGGCTGACAATCAGCCCCAGCATTTT
CASSPSARADNQPQHF
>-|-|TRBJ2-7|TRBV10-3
TGTGCCATCAGTGTGGCGGGAATCGACGAGCAGTACTTC
CAISVAGIDEQYF
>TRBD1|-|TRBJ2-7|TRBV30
TGTGCCTGGGAGCCCGGGACAGGGGAATCTGGCGAGCAGTACTTC
CAWEPGTGESGEQYF
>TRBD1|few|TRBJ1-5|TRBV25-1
TGTGCCAGCAGAGCTGACAGGGGAGGTCAGCCCCAGCATTTT
CASRADRGGQPQHF
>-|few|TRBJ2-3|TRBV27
TGTGCCAGCTACAGGGACACAGATACGCAGTATTTT
CASYRDTDTQYF
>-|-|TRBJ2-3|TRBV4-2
TGTGCCAGCAGCCAAGAGGAGGAAGCGGAAAGAGCGGATACGCAGTATTTT
CASSQEEEAERADTQYF
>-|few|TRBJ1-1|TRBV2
TGTGCCAGCAGTGAAGTCGGTACAGCGGGTCCTGAAGCTTTCTTT
CASSEVGTAGPEAFF
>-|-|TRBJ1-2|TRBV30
TGTGCCTGGAGTGGGTTTTCTGAGGGCGGCTACACCTTC
CAWSGFSEGGYTF
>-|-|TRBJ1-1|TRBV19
TGTGCCAGTAGTTGGGAACGGAACACTGAAGCTTTCTTT
CASSWERNTEAFF